One sample yielded the 24 T cell receptor beta chains listed below, sequenced in a study of blood T cell repertoires in COVID-19. Data came from immunoSEQ multiplex PCR; TCRdb stores just in-frame clones and leaves some out. Here the sample spans some 320,000 clones, around nine tenths being singletons. The material sequenced was PBMCs or T cells enriched from blood (not recorded which). The source of these receptors is a man aged 60-69 years who had recovered from COVID-19.

Comments on this clone: One end of the junction varies from germline; a read error may be responsible. The chain uses TRBV25-1 and TRBJ1-1; D is unresolved. The CDR3 totals 13 residues. The V gene's germline CDR1 is MGHDK and CDR2 SYGVNS. The CDR3 nucleotides are TGTGCCAGCAGCGAATCCGGGAACACTGAAGCTTTCTTT. Protein sequence: CASSESGNTEAFF.

V and J are TRBV25-1 and TRBJ1-1; D perhaps matches TRBD1 (6 bases). Germline values: CDR1 MGHDK, CDR2 SYGVNS. Deletions cut 3 bases from V and 7 bases from J, with 18 bases between. The CDR3 runs to 15 residues. CDR3 loop: CASSDPGGAGNEAFF. In nucleotides, the CDR3 is TGTGCCAGCAGTGATCCCGGGGGGGCCGGGAATGAAGCTTTCTTT.

The V call is TRBV6-5, the J call TRBJ2-7; TRBD1 aligns across 7 bases. The junction had 4 bases not matched to a gene; V was cut back by 2 bases and J by 3 bases. The CDR3 is 14 residues long. Germline values: CDR1 MNHEY, CDR2 SVGAGI. The DNA of the CDR3 is TGTGCCAGCAGTTACCAGGACAGGATCTACGAGCAGTACTTC. Its translation: CASSYQDRIYEQYF.

The chain combines TRBV2 with TRBJ1-5; D possibly corresponds to TRBD1 (6 bases). The V end was cut by 4 bases, the J end by 6 bases, with 7 bases between. The CDR3 runs to 12 residues. Germline CDR1 and CDR2: SNHLY and FYNNEI. The CDR3 DNA reads as TGTGCCAGCAGTGGGGGGCCTCAGCCCCAGCATTTT. Its translation: CASSGGPQPQHF.

The chain couples TRBV30 to TRBJ2-1, with TRBD2 identical over 15 bases. CDR3 size: 13 residues. V shed 8 bases, J shed 6 bases, and the junction held 2 bases outside the gene matches. The germline gives CDR1 GTSNPN, CDR2 SVGIG (reference sequence). The CDR3 loop reads CAGTSGGPNEQFF. CDR3 nucleotide sequence: TGTGCCGGGACTAGCGGGGGGCCCAATGAGCAGTTCTTC.

The J gene is TRBJ2-1, the V gene TRBV24-1; 12 nucleotides match TRBD2. V dropped 3 bases and J dropped 7; count of bases not matched to a gene: 9. Germline V gene sequence: CDR1 KGHDR, CDR2 SFDVKD. The CDR3 runs to 17 residues. The CDR3 here is CATSDPSSGGARNEQFF. As DNA, the CDR3 is TGTGCCACCAGTGATCCATCTAGCGGGGGGGCCAGGAATGAGCAGTTCTTC.

The chain combines TRBV7-2 with TRBJ2-3, with 12 bases identical to TRBD1. V was pared by 4 bases and J by 2 bases, with 4 bases of the junction left unmatched. The CDR3 loop spans 16 amino acids. Germline CDR1 is SGHTA and CDR2 is FQGNSA. The CDR3, as DNA: TGTGCCAGCAGCTACCGGGACAGGGGGCTCACAGATACGCAGTATTTT. Protein product: CASSYRDRGLTDTQYF.

The chain links TRBV7-9 to TRBJ1-4; D is undetermined. V was pared by 2 bases and J by 0 bases, with 7 bases between. The CDR3 length is 15 residues. Per the germline V gene, CDR1 is SEHNR and CDR2 is FQNEAQ (reference sequence). The CDR3 sequence: CASSLPVATNEKLFF. CDR3 nucleotide sequence: TGTGCCAGCAGCTTACCGGTCGCAACTAATGAAAAACTGTTTTTT.

The chain is built from TRBV18 and TRBJ1-1, with D possibly matching TRBD1 (6 bases). The CDR3 length is 12 residues. The germline gives CDR1 KGHSH, CDR2 LQKENI. The V and J ends lost 4 bases and 7 bases respectively, with 10 bases between them. The CDR3 loop is CASSLNRDEAFF. Here the CDR3 DNA reads TGTGCCAGCTCACTTAACAGGGATGAAGCTTTCTTT.

The chain couples TRBV10-3 to TRBJ1-1, with D hard to call. Trimming pared 3 bases from V and 2 bases from J, leaving 7 bases between. This CDR3 has 13 residues. Germline CDR1 ENHRY, CDR2 SYGVKD. This CDR3 reads CAISDHQNTEAFF. The CDR3 DNA sequence: TGTGCCATCAGTGATCATCAAAACACTGAAGCTTTCTTT.

CDR3 residues: CASSLASVAGPYRNEQFF. The CDR3 region has the DNA TGTGCCAGCAGCTTAGCGAGTGTAGCGGGACCCTACCGCAATGAGCAGTTCTTC. The chain has TRBV7-8 and TRBJ2-1; 8 bases agree with TRBD2. The germline gives CDR1 SGHVS, CDR2 FQNEAQ. There are 18 residues in the CDR3. The J segment lost 6 bases and the V segment lost 0 bases, leaving 13 bases of the junction unmatched.

CDR3 protein: CASGSGTGVIYGYTF. CDR3 bases: TGTGCTAGTGGATCCGGGACGGGAGTTATCTATGGCTACACCTTC. This sequence joins TRBV12-5 and TRBJ1-2, with TRBD1 as a possible D gene (5 bases). Germline CDR1 and CDR2: LGHNT and FRNRAP. The CDR3 totals 15 residues. V lost 6 bases and J lost 4, with 18 bases in between.

This clone was observed once. The rearrangement links TRBV9 to TRBJ2-3; possible D gene TRBD2, 7 bases. The germline V and J ends were trimmed by 0 bases and 2 bases, with 13 bases remaining between them. The CDR3 loop spans 16 amino acids. Germline V gives CDR1 SGDLS, CDR2 YYNGEE. CDR3 nucleotide sequence: TGTGCCAGCAGCGTAGTGGAGGGGGGGCCCACAGATACGCAGTATTTT. Its translation: CASSVVEGGPTDTQYF.

The sample holds a few counts of this clone. The chain links TRBV24-1 to TRBJ2-3; tentatively, D is TRBD1 (5 bases). The V end was cut by 0 bases, the J end by 4 bases, with 13 bases between. The CDR3 is made up of 16 amino acids. Germline V gene sequence: CDR1 KGHDR, CDR2 SFDVKD. The DNA of the CDR3 is TGTGCCACCAGTGATTTGCCCCCAGGGTCGGCAGATACGCAGTATTTT. This sequence encodes CATSDLPPGSADTQYF.

The chain joins TRBV10-3 to TRBJ2-1; 7 nucleotides align to TRBD2. Germline V gene lookup returns CDR1 ENHRY and CDR2 SYGVKD. The CDR3 is 16 residues long. Trimming at V came to 0 bases and at J to 2 bases, leaving 4 bases not matched to a gene. The CDR3 sequence is CAISESRDYAYNEQFF. The DNA of the CDR3 is TGTGCCATCAGTGAGTCGCGGGACTACGCCTACAATGAGCAGTTCTTC.

The chain recombines TRBV7-9 with TRBJ2-1; no definite D call. This CDR3 comprises 16 residues. Trimming stripped 2 bases from V and 0 bases from J, with 11 bases between. Per germline, CDR1 SEHNR and CDR2 FQNEAQ (reference sequence). The CDR3 coding sequence is TGTGCCAGCAGCTTACCGCGGTCGAGCTCCTACAATGAGCAGTTCTTC. Translated: CASSLPRSSSYNEQFF.

The V call is TRBV14, the J call TRBJ1-6; TRBD1 is a possible D gene (6 bases). The CDR3 runs to 16 residues. The V gene lost 4 bases and the J gene lost 7 bases, with 17 bases spanning the gap. Per the germline V gene, CDR1 is SGHDN and CDR2 is FVKESK. The CDR3 DNA reads TGTGCCAGCAGCCTAAACTTAAGGGGGTGGAATTCACCCCTCCACTTT. Translated: CASSLNLRGWNSPLHF. Full variable domain (remainder filled in from reference TRBV14 and TRBJ1-6): EAGVTQFPSHSVIEKGQTVTLRCDPISGHDNLYWYRRVMGKEIKFLLHFVKESKQDESGMPNNRFLAERTGGTYSTLKVQPAELEDSGVYFCASSLNLRGWNSPLHFGNGTRLTVT.

On this clone: This sample also contains other DNA sequences that code for the same CDR3. The rearrangement uses TRBV2 and TRBJ1-4; 9 bases fit TRBD1. Germline V lookup: CDR1 SNHLY, CDR2 FYNNEI. Losses at the gene ends were 6 bases for V and 0 bases for J; bases not matched to a gene: 2. This CDR3 comprises 15 residues. In DNA, the CDR3 is TGTGCCAGCAGGGGACAGGGTGCAACTAATGAAAAACTGTTTTTT. Its translation: CASRGQGATNEKLFF.

Note on this clone: One end of the junction varies from germline; a read error may be responsible. This chain links TRBV5-6 with TRBJ1-2, with TRBD1 as a possible D gene (5 bases). This CDR3 has 13 residues. Looked up from germline, CDR1 is SGHDT and CDR2 is YYEEEE. Here the CDR3 DNA reads TGTGCCAGCAGCTACCAGGGTAACAATGGCTACACCTTC. Translated: CASSYQGNNGYTF.

The chain couples TRBV19 to TRBJ1-2, with 8 bases matching TRBD1. This CDR3 spans 15 amino acids. Germline V gives CDR1 LNHDA, CDR2 SQIVND (reference sequence). Germline trimming cut 4 bases from V and 9 bases from J; bases unmatched to any gene: 13. CDR3 region: CASSTSGGQGGSYTF. CDR3 nucleotide sequence: TGTGCCAGTAGTACGTCCGGAGGACAGGGTGGGAGCTACACCTTC.

The chain recombines TRBV10-3 with TRBJ2-1; D remains ambiguous. The CDR3 contains 13 residues. Germline V CDR1 and CDR2: ENHRY, SYGVKD. V lost 2 bases and J lost 10, with 12 bases in between. CDR3 region: CAISETALIEQFF. Here the CDR3 DNA reads TGTGCCATCAGTGAGACAGCTCTTATAGAGCAGTTCTTC.

The CDR3 protein is CASSLYNTQYF. The CDR3 bases are TGTGCCAGCAGCTTATATAATACGCAGTATTTT. V usage is TRBV11-3 and J usage is TRBJ2-3; D unclear. Trimming took off 2 bases at V and 7 bases at J, with 4 bases between the two ends. The CDR3 has 11 amino acids. Per germline, CDR1 SGHNT and CDR2 YENEEA.

The genes are TRBV7-2 and TRBJ1-4, with TRBD1 matching over 7 bases. The J segment lost 3 bases and the V segment lost 5 bases, leaving 6 bases of the junction unmatched. This CDR3 has 15 amino acids. Germline V CDR1 and CDR2: SGHTA, FQGNSA. The CDR3 DNA is TGTGCCAGCAGCACTCGACAGGGATCTAATGAAAAACTGTTTTTT. Its protein is CASSTRQGSNEKLFF.

The chain is built from TRBV6-2 or TRBV6-3 and TRBJ1-2, with D perhaps TRBD1 (6 bases). V was pared by 2 bases and J by 4 bases, with 8 bases between. This CDR3 region has 13 residues. Looked up from germline, CDR1 is MNHEY and CDR2 is SVGEGT. The chain's CDR3 is CASSYGGGYGYTF. CDR3 coding DNA: TGTGCCAGCAGTTACGGGGGCGGCTATGGCTACACCTTC.